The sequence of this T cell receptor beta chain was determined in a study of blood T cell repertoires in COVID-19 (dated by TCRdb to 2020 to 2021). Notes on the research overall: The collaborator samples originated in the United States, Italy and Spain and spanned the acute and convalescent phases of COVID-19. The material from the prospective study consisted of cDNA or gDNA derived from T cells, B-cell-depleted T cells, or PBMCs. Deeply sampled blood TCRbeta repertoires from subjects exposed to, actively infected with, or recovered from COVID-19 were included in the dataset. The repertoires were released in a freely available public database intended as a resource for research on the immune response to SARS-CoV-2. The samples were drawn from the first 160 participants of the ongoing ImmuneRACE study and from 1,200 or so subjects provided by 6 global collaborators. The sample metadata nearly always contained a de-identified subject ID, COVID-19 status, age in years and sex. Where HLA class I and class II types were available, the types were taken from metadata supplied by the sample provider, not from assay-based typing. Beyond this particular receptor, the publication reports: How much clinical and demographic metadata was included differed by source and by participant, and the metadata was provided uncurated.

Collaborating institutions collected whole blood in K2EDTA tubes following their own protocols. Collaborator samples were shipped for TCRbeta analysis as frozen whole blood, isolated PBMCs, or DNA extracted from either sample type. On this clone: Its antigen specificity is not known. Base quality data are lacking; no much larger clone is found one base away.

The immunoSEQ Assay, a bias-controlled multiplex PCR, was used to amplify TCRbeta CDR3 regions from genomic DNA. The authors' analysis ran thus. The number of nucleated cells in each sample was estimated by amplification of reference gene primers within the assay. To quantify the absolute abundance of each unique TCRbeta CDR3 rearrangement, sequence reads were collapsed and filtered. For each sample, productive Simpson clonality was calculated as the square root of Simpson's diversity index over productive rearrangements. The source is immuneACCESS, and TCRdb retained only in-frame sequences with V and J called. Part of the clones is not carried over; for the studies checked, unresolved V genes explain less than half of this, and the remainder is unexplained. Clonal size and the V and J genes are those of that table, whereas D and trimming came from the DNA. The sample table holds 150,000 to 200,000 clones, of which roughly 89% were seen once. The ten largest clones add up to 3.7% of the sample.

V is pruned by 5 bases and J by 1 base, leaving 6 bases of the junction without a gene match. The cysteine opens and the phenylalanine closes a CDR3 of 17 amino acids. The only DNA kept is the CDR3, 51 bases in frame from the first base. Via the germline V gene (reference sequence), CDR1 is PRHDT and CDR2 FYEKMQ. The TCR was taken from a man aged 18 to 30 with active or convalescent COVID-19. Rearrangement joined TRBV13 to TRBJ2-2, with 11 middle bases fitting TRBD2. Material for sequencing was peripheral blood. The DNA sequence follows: TGTGCCAGCAGCCAGTTAGCGGGGGGGAAGAACACCGGGGAGCTGTTTTTT. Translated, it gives CASSQLAGGKNTGELFF.